Listed below are T cell receptor beta chains from one sample, sequenced in a study of human T cells and chemical hapten exposure. TCRdb passed the RACE reads through MiXCR, listing each CDR3 protein once. The sample shows about 380,000 distinct CDR3 sequences, 5.1% of them seen only once. The sample here was whole blood, taken in connection with sensitization to the hapten diphenylcyclopropenone (DPC). All receptors derive from a woman in her fifties or sixties with alopecia areata. Some clones in this sample may be carry-over from other donors' samples. CDR3s leave out the opening cysteine and the closing phenylalanine or tryptophan.

v_gene | CDR3aa
TRBV30 | AWSLWTGADTEAF
TRBV4-1 | ASSQGLAGSYEQY
TRBV5-1 | ASSAGQGSPEAF
TRBV28 | ASNIRQGDSNQPQH
TRBV12-3/TRBV12-4 | ASSLTGANVLT
TRBV13 | ASSFITGELF
TRBV13 | ASSQRDSLDSPLH
TRBV20-1 | SAKEGGTGGSHSPLH
TRBV6-6 | ASITGMAEAF
TRBV5-1 | ASSLGLGRSYNEQF
TRBV7-6 | ASSFTLLPGQGMNTEAF
TRBV27 | ASSWEGGSYYEQY
TRBV2 | ASTVFGLAEFTSTDTQY